What follows describes a single T cell receptor (beta chain). Its antigen is unknown. Repertoires were generated with immunoSEQ multiplex PCR, while TCRdb's copy carries only in-frame clones and drops some. The sample carries some 9,500 clones, roughly four fifths recorded once. These data are taken from a study of PD-1 blockade in classical Hodgkin lymphoma. Broader study findings: Anyone who began nivolumab under 1 year after ASCT was excluded.

Time point denoted: cycle 4 day 1 (C4D1), after less than 7 weeks of nivolumab. Every patient had relapsed following autologous stem cell transplantation, and cohorts differed in brentuximab vedotin exposure. Researchers used magnetic negative selection to pull out pure CD4+ T cells from thawed PBMCs. This specimen was CD4+ T cells from blood, taken before the fourth cycle of nivolumab. The origin of this receptor is a human donor with classical Hodgkin lymphoma.

CDR3 loop: CSVEGGMTSYTDTQYF. CDR3 nucleotide sequence: TGCAGCGTTGAAGGGGGGATGACCTCTTACACAGATACGCAGTATTTT. The chain is built from TRBV29-1 and TRBJ2-3, with D perhaps being TRBD1 or TRBD2 (5 bases each). The CDR3 extends over 16 amino acids. Germline V lookup: CDR1 SQVTM, CDR2 ANQGSEA. Trimming shortened V by 1 base and J by 2 bases, and 16 bases separated the two germline ends.